These T cell receptor beta chains were read from a single sample in a study of blood T cells in healthy people across ages. TCRdb fed the 5' RACE reads into MiXCR, producing one record per CDR3 protein. Seen here are around 850,000 distinct CDR3 sequences, around 36% observed once, and the top ten hold 10% to 15%. Specimen: blood. The receptors were gathered from a man aged 18 to 30 in good health. Each CDR3 is given with its conserved first and last residue. The order of the fields is D gene, V gene, clone size, CDR3 length, J gene, CDR3 DNA, CDR3 protein. The D gene is left open where the match is weak. A row's size may be missing; if present it is once, few, many or a size class.

TRBD2	TRBV20-1	NA	13	TRBJ2-7	TGCAGTGCTAGAAAATCGGGGGGCTACGAGCAGTACTTC	CSARKSGGYEQYF
TRBD2	TRBV20-1	once	17	TRBJ2-4	TGCAGTGCTACACAAGGGCTAGCGGGGGGGCACAAAAACATTCAGTACTTC	CSATQGLAGGHKNIQYF
TRBD1	TRBV4-3	NA	16	TRBJ2-7	TGCGCCAGCAGCCAATCGGACAGGGGCCACTCCTACGAGCAGTACTTC	CASSQSDRGHSYEQYF
TRBD1	TRBV7-9	once	14	TRBJ2-5	TGTGCCAGCAGCTCCCCCTGGACAGGGAACGCCGCGTACTTC	CASSSPWTGNAAYF
NA	TRBV6-5	many	15	TRBJ2-3	TGTGCCAGCATGCCCGGGGTTTCTAGCACAGATACGCAGTATTTT	CASMPGVSSTDTQYF
NA	TRBV18	NA	14	TRBJ1-5	TGTGCCAGCTCACCTCAGGCCTTCAATCAGCCCCAGCATTTT	CASSPQAFNQPQHF
NA	TRBV28	NA	12	TRBJ1-1	TGTGCCATACACACCATGAACACTGAAGCTTTCTTT	CAIHTMNTEAFF
NA	TRBV20-1	few	12	TRBJ2-1	TGCAGTGCTGCTGGCCCCGGTAATGAGCAGTTCTTC	CSAAGPGNEQFF
NA	TRBV21-1	NA	14	TRBJ1-6	TGTGCCAGCAGCGAGAGACAGACAAATTCACCCCTCCACTTT	CASSERQTNSPLHF
NA	TRBV5-1	NA	18	TRBJ1-1	TGCGCCAGCAGCTCGCCGGTACAAGCGGGGGGTCAGAACACTGAAGCTTTCTTT	CASSSPVQAGGQNTEAFF
NA	TRBV12-5	once	13	TRBJ2-3	TGTGCTAGTGGTTTTGTAGGGGTTAATACGCAGTATTTT	CASGFVGVNTQYF
NA	TRBV12-3/TRBV12-4	NA	14	TRBJ1-6	TGTGCCAGCAGTTCAACAGGGCTTGGTTCACCCCTCCACTTT	CASSSTGLGSPLHF
TRBD1	TRBV20-1	few	14	TRBJ1-4	TGCAGTGCTTCCACAGGGGGCAGCTCGGGAAAACTGTTTTTT	CSASTGGSSGKLFF
TRBD1	TRBV12-3/TRBV12-4	few	13	TRBJ1-2	TGTGCCAGCAGTAAAGGACAGGACTATGGCTACACCTTC	CASSKGQDYGYTF
NA	TRBV4-3	many	15	TRBJ1-2	TGCGCCAGCAGCCAATTGTTTGGAGCTAACTATGGCTACACCTTC	CASSQLFGANYGYTF
NA	TRBV7-6	NA	14	TRBJ2-7	TGTGCCAGCAGCCCCTTGGGTCTTGACTACGAGCAGTACTTC	CASSPLGLDYEQYF
NA	TRBV3-1	NA	12	TRBJ2-5	TGTGCCAGCAGCCAAATTGGGGAGACCCAGTACTTC	CASSQIGETQYF